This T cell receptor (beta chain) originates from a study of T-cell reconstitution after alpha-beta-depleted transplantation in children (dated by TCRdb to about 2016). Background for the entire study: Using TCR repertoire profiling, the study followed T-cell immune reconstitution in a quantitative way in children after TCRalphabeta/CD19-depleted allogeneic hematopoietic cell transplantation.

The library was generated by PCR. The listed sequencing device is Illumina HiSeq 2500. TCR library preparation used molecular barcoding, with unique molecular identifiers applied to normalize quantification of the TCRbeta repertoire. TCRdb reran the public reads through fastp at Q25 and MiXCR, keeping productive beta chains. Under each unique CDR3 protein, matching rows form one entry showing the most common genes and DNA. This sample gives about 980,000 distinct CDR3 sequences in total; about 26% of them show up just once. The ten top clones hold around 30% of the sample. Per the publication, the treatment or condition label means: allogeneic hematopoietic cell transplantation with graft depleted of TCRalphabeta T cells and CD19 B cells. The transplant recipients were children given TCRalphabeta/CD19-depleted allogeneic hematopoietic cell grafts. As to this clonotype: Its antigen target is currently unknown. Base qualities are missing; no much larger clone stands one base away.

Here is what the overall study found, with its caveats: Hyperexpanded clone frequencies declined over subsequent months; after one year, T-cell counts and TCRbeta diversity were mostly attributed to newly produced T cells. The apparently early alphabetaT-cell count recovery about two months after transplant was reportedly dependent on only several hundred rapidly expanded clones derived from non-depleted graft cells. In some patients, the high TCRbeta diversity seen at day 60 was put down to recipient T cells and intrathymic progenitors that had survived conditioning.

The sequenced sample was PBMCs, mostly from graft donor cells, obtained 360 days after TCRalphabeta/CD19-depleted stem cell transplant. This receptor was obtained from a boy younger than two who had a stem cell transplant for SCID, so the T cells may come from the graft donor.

The CDR3 has the sequence CASSPFPQRVAGELFF. In nucleotide form, the sequence is TGTGCCAGCAGCCCATTCCCACAGCGGGTCGCCGGGGAGCTGTTTTTT. This chain joins TRBV28 to TRBJ2-2; the D gene is perhaps TRBD2, on 6 matching bases. The germline V gene sets CDR1 to MDHEN and CDR2 to SYDVKM. Trimming takes 6 bases from V and 6 bases from J, and the germline ends sit 20 bases apart. The CDR3 runs 16 residues from the cysteine to the phenylalanine. The kept DNA is CDR3 alone, 48 bases in frame from the first base.